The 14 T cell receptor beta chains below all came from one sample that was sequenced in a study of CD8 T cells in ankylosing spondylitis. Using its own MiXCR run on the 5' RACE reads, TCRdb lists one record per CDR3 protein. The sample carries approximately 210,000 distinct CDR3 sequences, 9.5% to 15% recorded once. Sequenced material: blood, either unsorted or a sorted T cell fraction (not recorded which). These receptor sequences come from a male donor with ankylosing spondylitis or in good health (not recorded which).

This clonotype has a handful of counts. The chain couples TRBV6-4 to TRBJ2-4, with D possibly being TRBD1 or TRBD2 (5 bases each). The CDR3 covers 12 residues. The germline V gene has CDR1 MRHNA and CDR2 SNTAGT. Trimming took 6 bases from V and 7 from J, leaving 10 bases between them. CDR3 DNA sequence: TGTGCCAGCAGGAGATGGGGGAACATTCAGTACTTC. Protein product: CASRRWGNIQYF.

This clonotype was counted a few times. CDR3: CASSQVREGSYNEQFF. In nucleotides, the CDR3 is TGTGCCAGCAGCCAAGTGCGGGAAGGGTCCTACAATGAGCAGTTCTTC. The chain is built from TRBV14 and TRBJ2-1, with D possibly TRBD2 on 6 matching bases. Trimming took off 1 base at V and 1 base at J, with 11 bases between the two ends. The germline V gene has CDR1 SGHDN and CDR2 FVKESK. This CDR3 spans 16 amino acids.

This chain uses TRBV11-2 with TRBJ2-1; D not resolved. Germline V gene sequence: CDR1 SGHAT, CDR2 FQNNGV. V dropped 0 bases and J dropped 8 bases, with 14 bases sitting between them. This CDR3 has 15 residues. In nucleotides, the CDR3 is TGTGCCAGCAGCTTAGAACTGGCGATCGTCGATGAGCAGTTCTTC. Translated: CASSLELAIVDEQFF.

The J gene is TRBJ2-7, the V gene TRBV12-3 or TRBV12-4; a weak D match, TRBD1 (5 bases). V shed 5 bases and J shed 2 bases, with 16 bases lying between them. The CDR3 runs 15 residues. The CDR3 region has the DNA TGTGCCAGCAGTCGAACCCTCCTGGGGCCCTACGAGCAGTACTTC. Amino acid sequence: CASSRTLLGPYEQYF.

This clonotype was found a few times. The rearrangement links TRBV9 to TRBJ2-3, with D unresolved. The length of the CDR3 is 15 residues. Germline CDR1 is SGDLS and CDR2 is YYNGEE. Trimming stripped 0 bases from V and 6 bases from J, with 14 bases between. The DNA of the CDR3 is TGTGCCAGCAGCGTAGAGGTAGTGTCGCAGGATACGCAGTATTTT. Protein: CASSVEVVSQDTQYF.

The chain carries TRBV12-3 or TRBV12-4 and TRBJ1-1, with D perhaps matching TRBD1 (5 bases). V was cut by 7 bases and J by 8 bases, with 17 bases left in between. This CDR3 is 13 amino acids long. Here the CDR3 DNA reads TGTGCCAGCACCCTCGCGGGGGAAAGGGAAGCTTTCTTT. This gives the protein CASTLAGEREAFF.

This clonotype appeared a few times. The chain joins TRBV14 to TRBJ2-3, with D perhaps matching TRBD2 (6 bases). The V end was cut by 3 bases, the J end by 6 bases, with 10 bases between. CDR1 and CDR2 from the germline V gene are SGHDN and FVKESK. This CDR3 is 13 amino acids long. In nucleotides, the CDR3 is TGTGCCAGCAGCCAGGTCCGGGGGGATACGCAGTATTTT. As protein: CASSQVRGDTQYF.

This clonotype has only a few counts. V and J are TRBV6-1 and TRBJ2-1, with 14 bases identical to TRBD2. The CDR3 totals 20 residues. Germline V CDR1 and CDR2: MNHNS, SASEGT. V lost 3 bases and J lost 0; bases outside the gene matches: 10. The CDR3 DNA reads TGTGCCAGCAGTGAGGATATGGGACTAGCGGGGGCCAGCTCCTACAATGAGCAGTTCTTC. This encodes CASSEDMGLAGASSYNEQFF.

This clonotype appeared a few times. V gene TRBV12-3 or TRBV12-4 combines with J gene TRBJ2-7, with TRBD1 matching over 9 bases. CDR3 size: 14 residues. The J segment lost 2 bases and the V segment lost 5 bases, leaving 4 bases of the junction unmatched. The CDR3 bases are TGTGCCAGCAGTACCGGGACAGGGCCCTACGAGCAGTACTTC. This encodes CASSTGTGPYEQYF.

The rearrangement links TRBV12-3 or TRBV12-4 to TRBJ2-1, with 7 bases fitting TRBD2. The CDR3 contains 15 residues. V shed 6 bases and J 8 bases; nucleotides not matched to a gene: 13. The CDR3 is CASSPTGTTGYEQFF. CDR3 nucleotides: TGTGCCAGCAGCCCTACCGGGACTACAGGCTATGAGCAGTTCTTC.

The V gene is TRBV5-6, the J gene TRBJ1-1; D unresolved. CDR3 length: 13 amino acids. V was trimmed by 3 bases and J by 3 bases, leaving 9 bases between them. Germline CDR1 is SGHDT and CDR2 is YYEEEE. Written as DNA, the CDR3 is TGTGCCAGCAGCTCCTACTCCTACACTGAAGCTTTCTTT. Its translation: CASSSYSYTEAFF. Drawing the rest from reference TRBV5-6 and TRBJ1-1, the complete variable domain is DAGVTQSPTHLIKTRGQQVTLRCSPKSGHDTVSWYQQALGQGPQFIFQYYEEEERQRGNFPDRFSGHQFPNYSSELNVNALLLGDSALYLCASSSYSYTEAFFGQGTRLTVV.

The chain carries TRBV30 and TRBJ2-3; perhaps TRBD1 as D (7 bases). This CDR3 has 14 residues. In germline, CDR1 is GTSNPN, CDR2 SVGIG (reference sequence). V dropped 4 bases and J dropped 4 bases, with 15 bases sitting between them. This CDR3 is CAWTEGAHSDTQYF. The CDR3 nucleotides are TGTGCCTGGACGGAGGGGGCGCATTCAGATACGCAGTATTTT.

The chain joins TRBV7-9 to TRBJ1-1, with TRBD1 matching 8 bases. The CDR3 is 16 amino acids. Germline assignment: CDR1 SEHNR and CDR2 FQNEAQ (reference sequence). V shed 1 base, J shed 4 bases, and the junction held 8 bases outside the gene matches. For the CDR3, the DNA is TGTGCCAGCAGCTTAGTCGTCAGGGGGCCGGTCACTGAAGCTTTCTTT. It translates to CASSLVVRGPVTEAFF.

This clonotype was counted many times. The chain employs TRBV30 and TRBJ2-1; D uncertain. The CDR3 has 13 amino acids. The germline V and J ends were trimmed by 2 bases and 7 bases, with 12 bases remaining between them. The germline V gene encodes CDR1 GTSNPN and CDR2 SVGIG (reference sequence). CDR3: CAWSPTVPNEQFF. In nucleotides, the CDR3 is TGTGCCTGGAGTCCCACAGTACCTAATGAGCAGTTCTTC.